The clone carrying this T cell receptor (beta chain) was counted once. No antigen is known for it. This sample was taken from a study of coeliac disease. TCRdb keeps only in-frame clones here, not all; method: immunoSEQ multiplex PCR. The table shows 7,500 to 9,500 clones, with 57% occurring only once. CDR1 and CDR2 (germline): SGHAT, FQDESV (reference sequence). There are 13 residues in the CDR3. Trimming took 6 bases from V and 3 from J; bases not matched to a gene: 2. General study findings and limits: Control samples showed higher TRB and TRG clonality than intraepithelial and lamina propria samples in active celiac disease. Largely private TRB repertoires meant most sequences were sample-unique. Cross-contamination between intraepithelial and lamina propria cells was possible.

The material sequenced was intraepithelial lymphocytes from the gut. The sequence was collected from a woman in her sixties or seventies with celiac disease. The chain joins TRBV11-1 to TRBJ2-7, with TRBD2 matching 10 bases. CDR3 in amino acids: CASRTSGVYEQYF. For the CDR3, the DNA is TGTGCCAGCAGAACTAGCGGGGTCTACGAGCAGTACTTC.